This T cell receptor (beta chain) is drawn from a study of follicular helper T cells after annual influenza vaccination (dated by TCRdb to about 2017). Turning to the overall study: After each seasonal influenza vaccination, blood was collected on days 0, 7 and 28. The 2013-2014 samples were cryopreserved, while the 2015 samples were processed right after collection. To look at recall of cTfh clones, some subjects were tracked through successive annual vaccinations covering the 2013-2014, 2014-2015 and 2015-2016 seasons. One week after vaccination, a second recruited cohort of about eleven subjects (Table S1) displayed a similar ICOS+CD38+ cTfh response. Multi-year samples were obtained from six or seven subjects, with two vaccination seasons covered for a few subjects and three seasons covered for two subjects. Summary of the overall study and its limitations: Rare clonotypes could not be sampled because productive TCRB sequences were recovered from only 10-20% of the analyzed cells. ICOS+CD38+ cTfh clonality correlated with the frequency of that population, and its change correlated with the change in circulating plasmablast frequency. Day 7 ICOS+CD38+ clones were most often found later in ICOS-CD38- cTfh, suggesting that subset may serve as a memory reservoir. Successive annual vaccinations recalled a recurrent oligoclonal ICOS+CD38+ cTfh response that contained tetramer and AIM influenza-specific clonotypes.

Points on this clone: It lacks a known antigen. No much larger clone is present one base from it, and per-base qualities are unavailable.

V lost 4 bases and J lost 2 bases, and the count of bases not matched to a germline gene is 2. Measured from the cysteine to the phenylalanine, the CDR3 is 15 residues long. Only the CDR3 DNA stays, 45 bases, in frame from base 1. Via the germline V gene (reference sequence), CDR1 is LNHDA and CDR2 SQIVND. The sample's time point label is to be understood as: 2015-2016 season, 7 days after influenza vaccination. Seasonal inactivated influenza vaccine (Fluvarix) was administered to adults, and sorted blood CD4 subsets were tracked by TCRB sequencing before and after vaccination. To be eligible, subjects had to be community-dwelling and could not have received an influenza vaccine during the previous 6 months. Subjects were excluded for influenza vaccine contraindications, substance abuse, HIV/AIDS, active malignancy, immunomodulatory medication, or active illness such as respiratory infection. Between roughly 40 and 100 mL of blood was sampled per time point. Circulating Tfh were defined as non-naive CD4+CXCR5+PD-1+ cells and sorted into ICOS+CD38+ and ICOS-CD38- fractions. Ficoll-Paque PLUS or SepMate separation was used to isolate PBMC. Cell subsets were sorted from PBMC on a BD FACS Aria before DNA extraction.

Receptor libraries were prepared by the immunoSEQ multiplex PCR assay. Adaptive Biotechnologies carried out TCRB amplification, library preparation, sequencing and preliminary bioinformatics at Survey level resolution. For TCRB sequencing, genomic DNA from the sorted cTfh populations was amplified by multiplex PCR. For the original study's pipeline: Clonality was computed in R as 1 minus normalized Shannon entropy; the Gini index was calculated with the R package ineq. Overlap score was defined as the summed counts of shared sequences divided by the total counts of all sequences in both compared samples. The significance of shared clonotypes was tested with Fisher's exact test, assuming a theoretical repertoire of 10^7 TCRB sequences. TCRdb obtained this table from immuneACCESS and retained in-frame rearrangements with V and J assigned. These tables miss some clones; where compared with another copy, unresolved V genes account for less than half of the shortfall, and the remainder is unexplained. V, J and clone size derive from that table, while D and trimming were established from the DNA sequence. The table for this sample lists about 5,600 clones; approximately 84% of them were counted only once. The ten biggest clones cover around 2.6% of the sample.

This receptor was identified in an adult who received the influenza vaccine. Sequences were derived from CXCR5+ CD38- circulating T follicular helper cells from blood, sampled 7 days after influenza vaccination. In the paper's terms, the cell subset or site label means: circulating Tfh, non-naive CD4+CXCR5+PD-1+ (ICOS+CD38+ or ICOS-CD38-). The sequence links TRBV19 to TRBJ2-1; TRBD2 agrees with 10 junctional bases. The DNA sequence reads TGTGCCAGTAGTAGGACTAGCGGCGCCTACAATGAGCAGTTCTTC. Its protein is CASSRTSGAYNEQFF.